A single sample is the source of the 26 T cell receptor beta chains below, sequenced in a study of blood T cell repertoires in COVID-19. The repertoire was sequenced with immunoSEQ multiplex PCR; TCRdb's copy has only in-frame clones and lacks some. The sample has roughly 310,000 clones; over 85% are singletons. Sequenced material: PBMCs or T cells enriched from blood (not recorded which). Every receptor here comes from a man between 60 and 75 years old who had recovered from COVID-19.

This clone has only one observation. The chain combines TRBV19 with TRBJ2-7; D might be TRBD2 (6 bases). Trimming took off 4 bases at V and 3 bases at J, with 13 bases between the two ends. The CDR3 covers 14 residues. The germline V gene encodes CDR1 LNHDA and CDR2 SQIVND (reference sequence). The CDR3 DNA reads TGTGCCAGTAGTACCCGGGACTTAAACTACGAGCAGTACTTC. Translating gives CASSTRDLNYEQYF. Full variable domain (rest looked up from reference TRBV19 and TRBJ2-7): DGGITQSPKYLFRKEGQNVTLSCEQNLNHDAMYWYRQDPGQGLRLIYYSQIVNDFQKGDIAEGYSVSREKKESFPLTVTSAQKNPTAFYLCASSTRDLNYEQYFGPGTRLTVT.

The chain employs TRBV18 and TRBJ1-1; D is ambiguous. CDR1 and CDR2 (germline): KGHSH, LQKENI. V was trimmed by 2 bases and J by 5 bases, leaving 6 bases between them. The CDR3 is 12 residues long. The CDR3 loop is CASSPIRTEAFF. CDR3 in DNA: TGTGCCAGCTCACCAATTCGGACTGAAGCTTTCTTT.

The rearrangement links TRBV5-1 to TRBJ2-1; 10 bases fit TRBD2. V lost 3 bases to trimming and J lost 4 bases; unmatched junction nucleotides: 13. The CDR3 loop spans 18 amino acids. Germline V gives CDR1 SGHRS, CDR2 YFSETQ. CDR3 bases: TGCGCCAGCAGCTGGATCCCGGCAGCAGCGGGAGGGTACAATGAGCAGTTCTTC. It specifies CASSWIPAAAGGYNEQFF.

This clone was found once. The V call is TRBV6-5, the J call TRBJ2-2; D uncertain. V was pared by 10 bases and J by 1 base, with 10 bases between. The germline CDR1 and CDR2 sequences are MNHEY and SVGAGI. The CDR3 covers 13 residues. CDR3 sequence reads: CATQELNTGELFF. CDR3 DNA: TGTGCCACCCAAGAGCTGAACACCGGGGAGCTGTTTTTT.

The chain joins TRBV19 to TRBJ1-1, with D perhaps TRBD1 (5 bases). The CDR3 is made up of 12 amino acids. V was shortened by 5 bases and J by 11 bases, with 15 bases between the two germline ends. Germline V gene data show CDR1 as LNHDA and CDR2 as SQIVND (reference sequence). The CDR3 reads CASSATQGEAFF. The CDR3, as DNA: TGTGCCAGTAGTGCTACCCAGGGTGAGGCTTTCTTT.

V usage is TRBV5-4 and J usage is TRBJ2-3, with TRBD1 matching over 11 bases. This CDR3 is 17 amino acids long. Germline V lookup: CDR1 SGHNT, CDR2 YYREEE (reference sequence). V was pared by 4 bases and J by 0 bases, with 7 bases of the junction left unmatched. The CDR3 loop reads CASSRDRGLPSTDTQYF. The CDR3 nucleotides are TGTGCCAGCAGCAGGGACAGGGGGTTGCCTAGCACAGATACGCAGTATTTT.

The V call is TRBV7-9, the J call TRBJ1-6; D gene ambiguous. V lost 1 base, J lost 10 bases, and 8 bases lay in between. The CDR3 sequence is 13 residues long. From germline, CDR1 is SEHNR and CDR2 FQNEAQ (reference sequence). The CDR3 spells CASSLVTGSPLHF. The CDR3 DNA sequence: TGTGCCAGCAGCTTAGTGACTGGATCACCCCTCCACTTT.

The rearrangement joins TRBV5-1 to TRBJ2-1; D possibly corresponds to TRBD2 (6 bases). The germline gives CDR1 SGHRS, CDR2 YFSETQ. The CDR3 spans 15 residues. Trimming shortened V by 4 bases and J by 4 bases, and 15 bases separated the two germline ends. CDR3 DNA sequence: TGCGCCAGCAGCCCGGGACTGCAGATATACAATGAGCAGTTCTTC. Amino acid sequence: CASSPGLQIYNEQFF.

The genes are TRBV5-1 and TRBJ2-2, with TRBD1 as a possible D gene (5 bases). The CDR3 loop spans 14 amino acids. V lost 2 bases and J 3 bases, leaving 8 bases between the germline ends. Germline-derived CDR1 and CDR2 are SGHRS and YFSETQ. The CDR3 here is CASSFQGDTGELFF. The CDR3, as DNA: TGCGCCAGCAGCTTCCAGGGTGACACCGGGGAGCTGTTTTTT.

The chain is built from TRBV7-9 and TRBJ2-3; 8 bases agree with TRBD1. The germline V gene has CDR1 SEHNR and CDR2 FQNEAQ (reference sequence). The CDR3 is made up of 14 amino acids. The J segment lost 3 bases and the V segment lost 7 bases, leaving 6 bases of the junction unmatched. This CDR3 reads CASTRRGRTDTQYF. CDR3 nucleotide sequence: TGTGCCAGCACCCGCAGGGGGCGAACAGATACGCAGTATTTT.

This sequence joins TRBV2 and TRBJ2-5, with 10 bases lining up with TRBD2. CDR1 and CDR2 (germline): SNHLY, FYNNEI. The CDR3 is 15 amino acids. Germline trimming cut 5 bases from V and 2 bases from J; bases unmatched to any gene: 5. CDR3 in DNA: TGTGCCAGCAGTCGAGCGGGAGGGAGGCAAGAGACCCAGTACTTC. Amino acids: CASSRAGGRQETQYF.

The chain links TRBV5-4 to TRBJ2-2; D ambiguous. The germline gives CDR1 SGHNT, CDR2 YYREEE (reference sequence). The CDR3 extends over 17 amino acids. The V end was cut by 0 bases, the J end by 0 bases, with 12 bases between. The CDR3 spells CASSLASSTSNTGELFF. The CDR3 nucleotides read TGTGCCAGCAGCTTGGCCTCTAGTACTTCGAACACCGGGGAGCTGTTTTTT.

The V gene is TRBV5-1, the J gene TRBJ2-1; the D gene is possibly TRBD2 (5 bases). Germline CDR1 and CDR2: SGHRS and YFSETQ. This CDR3 has 12 residues. The V end lost 4 bases, the J end lost 8 bases, and 10 bases lay between the germline ends. CDR3 loop: CASSQPGYEQFF. The CDR3 nucleotides are TGCGCCAGCAGCCAACCGGGGTATGAGCAGTTCTTC. Combining the CDR3 with reference TRBV5-1 and TRBJ2-1 gives the whole variable domain KAGVTQTPRYLIKTRGQQVTLSCSPISGHRSVSWYQQTPGQGLQFLFEYFSETQRNKGNFPGRFSGRQFSNSRSEMNVSTLELGDSALYLCASSQPGYEQFFGPGTRLTVL.

The chain employs TRBV3-1 (or the pseudogene TRBV3-2) and TRBJ1-2; D possibly corresponds to TRBD1 (6 bases). CDR3 length: 13 amino acids. The germline V and J ends were trimmed by 2 bases and 6 bases, with 10 bases remaining between them. CDR1 and CDR2 from the germline V gene are LGHDT and YNNKEL (reference sequence). The CDR3 is CASSQNRANGYTF. CDR3 nucleotide sequence: TGTGCCAGCAGCCAAAACAGGGCAAATGGCTACACCTTC.

V gene TRBV6-1 combines with J gene TRBJ2-7; D gene ambiguous. V was pared by 3 bases and J by 2 bases, with 17 bases between. The CDR3 consists of 16 residues. CDR1 MNHNS and CDR2 SASEGT come from the germline V gene. DNA for the CDR3: TGTGCCAGCAGTGACCCCGTCTCGCGGAGAACCTACGAGCAGTACTTC. It codes for CASSDPVSRRTYEQYF.

The rearrangement joins TRBV5-6 to TRBJ1-6; a weak D match, TRBD1 (6 bases). With 1 base removed from V and 6 bases from J, the gap between germline ends came to 14 bases. This CDR3 is built from 16 residues. CDR1 is SGHDT and CDR2 is YYEEEE in the germline V gene. CDR3 DNA: TGTGCCAGCAGCTTGCTTGGGAAAGGGGGTAATTCACCCCTCCACTTT. It translates to CASSLLGKGGNSPLHF. Using reference TRBV5-6 and TRBJ1-6 for the parts outside the CDR3, the full variable domain is DAGVTQSPTHLIKTRGQQVTLRCSPKSGHDTVSWYQQALGQGPQFIFQYYEEEERQRGNFPDRFSGHQFPNYSSELNVNALLLGDSALYLCASSLLGKGGNSPLHFGNGTRLTVT.

This clone is categorized as medium-sized. V usage is TRBV19 and J usage is TRBJ1-1, with TRBD1 matching 11 bases. This CDR3 spans 16 amino acids. CDR1 is LNHDA, CDR2 SQIVND, per germline (reference sequence). V gave up 4 bases and J gave up 5 bases; unmatched junction bases: 9. In nucleotides, the CDR3 is TGTGCCAGTAGTACCCGAGGACAGGGGGCGCGGACTGAAGCTTTCTTT. Translated: CASSTRGQGARTEAFF.

This clone has only a few counts. This chain uses TRBV9 with TRBJ1-1; TRBD1 aligns across 7 bases. The CDR3 runs 14 residues. With V trimmed by 4 bases and J by 3 bases, 6 bases remained unmatched. Germline V gene data show CDR1 as SGDLS and CDR2 as YYNGEE. This CDR3 reads CASSRDRVHTEAFF. CDR3 nucleotides: TGTGCCAGCAGCAGAGACAGGGTCCACACTGAAGCTTTCTTT.

V and J are TRBV18 and TRBJ2-7; tentative D call: TRBD1 (5 bases). From germline, CDR1 is KGHSH and CDR2 LQKENI. The V end lost 5 bases, the J end lost 1 base, and 9 bases lay between the germline ends. The CDR3 is made up of 13 amino acids. This chain's CDR3 is CASSTRQSYEQYF. CDR3 nucleotide sequence: TGTGCCAGCTCAACTCGACAGTCCTACGAGCAGTACTTC.

The chain uses TRBV3-1 (or the pseudogene TRBV3-2) and TRBJ1-2; D call uncertain. Per the germline V gene, CDR1 is LGHDT and CDR2 is YNNKEL (reference sequence). V gave up 3 bases and J gave up 0 bases, with 8 bases separating them. CDR3 length: 14 residues. CDR3 loop: CASSQIGANYGYTF. Written as DNA, the CDR3 is TGTGCCAGCAGCCAGATTGGAGCTAACTATGGCTACACCTTC.

This clone has just one count. The chain uses TRBV7-3 and TRBJ1-5; TRBD1 is a possible D gene (5 bases). The CDR3 is made up of 15 amino acids. Germline CDR1 reads SGHTA; CDR2 reads FQGTGA. The V gene lost 5 bases and the J gene lost 0 bases, with 11 bases spanning the gap. In nucleotides, the CDR3 is TGTGCCAGCAGCCTCGACAGTTATAGCAATCAGCCCCAGCATTTT. This codes for CASSLDSYSNQPQHF.

This chain uses TRBV6-1 with TRBJ1-2; D is ambiguous. There are 14 residues in the CDR3. Trimming took 1 base from V and 5 from J, leaving 11 bases between them. The V gene's germline CDR1 is MNHNS and CDR2 SASEGT. Here the CDR3 reads CASSEVAGAYGYTF. The DNA for the CDR3 is TGTGCCAGCAGTGAAGTGGCGGGAGCTTATGGCTACACCTTC.

The rearrangement links TRBV7-2 to TRBJ2-2, with 10 positions matching TRBD2. CDR1 and CDR2 (germline): SGHTA, FQGNSA. V trimming: 5 bases; J trimming: 5 bases; junction bases outside the gene matches: 5. This CDR3 has 15 amino acids. DNA for the CDR3: TGTGCCAGCAGCCCAAGCGGGGGGGCGACCGGGGAGCTGTTTTTT. It yields the protein CASSPSGGATGELFF.

The chain uses TRBV9 and TRBJ2-4, with D possibly being TRBD2 (5 bases). Germline V gives CDR1 SGDLS, CDR2 YYNGEE. The germline V and J ends were trimmed by 2 bases and 0 bases, with 15 bases remaining between them. This CDR3 has 17 amino acids. For the CDR3, the DNA is TGTGCCAGCAGCGTCCAACCTTCTGAGGGAGCCAAAAACATTCAGTACTTC. It translates to CASSVQPSEGAKNIQYF.

The rearrangement uses TRBV29-1 and TRBJ1-4; 9 bases align to TRBD1. Germline V gives CDR1 SQVTM, CDR2 ANQGSEA. The J segment lost 6 bases and the V segment lost 4 bases, leaving 9 bases of the junction unmatched. The CDR3 totals 15 residues. DNA of the CDR3: TGCAGCGTTGGCTCATGGACAGGGGCTTATGAAAAACTGTTTTTT. As protein: CSVGSWTGAYEKLFF.

This clone was picked up a small number of times. The rearrangement uses TRBV19 and TRBJ1-1; possible D gene TRBD1, 6 bases. Trimming took 7 bases from V and 3 from J, leaving 12 bases between them. Germline V gene sequence: CDR1 LNHDA, CDR2 SQIVND (reference sequence). The CDR3 consists of 13 residues. The chain's CDR3 is CASTLTGYTEAFF. CDR3 in DNA: TGTGCCAGTACGTTAACAGGGTACACTGAAGCTTTCTTT. The whole variable domain, filled in from reference TRBV19 and TRBJ1-1, reads DGGITQSPKYLFRKEGQNVTLSCEQNLNHDAMYWYRQDPGQGLRLIYYSQIVNDFQKGDIAEGYSVSREKKESFPLTVTSAQKNPTAFYLCASTLTGYTEAFFGQGTRLTVV.